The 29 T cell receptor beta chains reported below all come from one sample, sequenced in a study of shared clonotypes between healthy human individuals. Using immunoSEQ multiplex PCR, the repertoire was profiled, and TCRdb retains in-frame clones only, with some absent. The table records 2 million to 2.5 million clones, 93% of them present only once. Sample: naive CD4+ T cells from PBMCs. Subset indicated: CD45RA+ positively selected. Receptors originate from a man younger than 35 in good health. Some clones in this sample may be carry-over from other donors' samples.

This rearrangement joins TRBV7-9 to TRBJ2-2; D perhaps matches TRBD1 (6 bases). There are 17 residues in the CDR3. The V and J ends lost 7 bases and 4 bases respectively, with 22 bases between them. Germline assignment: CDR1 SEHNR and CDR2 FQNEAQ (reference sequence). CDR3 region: CASTFPSGRGTTGELFF. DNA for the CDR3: TGTGCCAGCACATTCCCGTCGGGCAGGGGAACCACCGGGGAGCTGTTTTTT.

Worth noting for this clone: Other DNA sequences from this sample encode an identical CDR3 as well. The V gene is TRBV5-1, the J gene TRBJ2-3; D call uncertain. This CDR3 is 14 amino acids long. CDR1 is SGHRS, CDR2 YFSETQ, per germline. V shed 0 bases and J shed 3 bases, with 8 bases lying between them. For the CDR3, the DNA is TGCGCCAGCAGCTTGGAGGGATCAACAGATACGCAGTATTTT. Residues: CASSLEGSTDTQYF.

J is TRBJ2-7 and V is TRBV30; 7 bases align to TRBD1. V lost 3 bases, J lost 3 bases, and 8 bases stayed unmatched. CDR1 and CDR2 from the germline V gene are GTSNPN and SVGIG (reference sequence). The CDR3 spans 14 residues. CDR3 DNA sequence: TGTGCCTGGAGAACCGGGACAGCGTACTACGAGCAGTACTTC. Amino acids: CAWRTGTAYYEQYF.

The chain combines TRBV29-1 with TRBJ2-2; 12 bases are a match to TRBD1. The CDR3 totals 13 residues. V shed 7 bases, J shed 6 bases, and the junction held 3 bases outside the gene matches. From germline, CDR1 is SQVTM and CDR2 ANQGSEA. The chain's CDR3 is CSAWDRGPGELFF. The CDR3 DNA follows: TGCAGCGCTTGGGACAGGGGGCCCGGGGAGCTGTTTTTT.

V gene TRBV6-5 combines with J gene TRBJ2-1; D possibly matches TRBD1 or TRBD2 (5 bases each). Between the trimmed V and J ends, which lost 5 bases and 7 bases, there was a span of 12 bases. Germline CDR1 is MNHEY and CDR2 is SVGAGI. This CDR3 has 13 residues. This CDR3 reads CASSLVWGNEQFF. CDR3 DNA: TGTGCCAGCAGTCTAGTATGGGGGAATGAGCAGTTCTTC.

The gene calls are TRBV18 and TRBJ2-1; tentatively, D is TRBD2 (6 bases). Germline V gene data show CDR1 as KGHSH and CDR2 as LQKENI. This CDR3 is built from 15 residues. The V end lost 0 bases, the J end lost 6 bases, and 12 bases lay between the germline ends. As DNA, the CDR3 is TGTGCCAGCTCACCACCCGGACTACTCCCCAATGAGCAGTTCTTC. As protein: CASSPPGLLPNEQFF.

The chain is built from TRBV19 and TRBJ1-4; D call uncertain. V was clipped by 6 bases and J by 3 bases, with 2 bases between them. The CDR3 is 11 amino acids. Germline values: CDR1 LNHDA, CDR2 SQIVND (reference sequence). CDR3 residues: CASRPNEKLFF. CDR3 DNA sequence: TGTGCCAGTAGGCCTAATGAAAAACTGTTTTTT.

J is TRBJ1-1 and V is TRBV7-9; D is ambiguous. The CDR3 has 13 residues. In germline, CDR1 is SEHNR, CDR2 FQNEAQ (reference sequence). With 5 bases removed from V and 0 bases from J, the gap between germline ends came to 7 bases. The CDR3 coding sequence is TGTGCCAGCAGCCCCGGTTTGAACACTGAAGCTTTCTTT. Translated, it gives CASSPGLNTEAFF.

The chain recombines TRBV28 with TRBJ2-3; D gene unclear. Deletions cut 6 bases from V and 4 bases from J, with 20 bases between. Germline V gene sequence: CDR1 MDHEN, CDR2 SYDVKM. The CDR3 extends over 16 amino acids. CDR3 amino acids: CASRWISPVQADTQYF. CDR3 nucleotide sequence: TGTGCCAGCAGGTGGATTAGCCCGGTGCAGGCAGATACGCAGTATTTT.

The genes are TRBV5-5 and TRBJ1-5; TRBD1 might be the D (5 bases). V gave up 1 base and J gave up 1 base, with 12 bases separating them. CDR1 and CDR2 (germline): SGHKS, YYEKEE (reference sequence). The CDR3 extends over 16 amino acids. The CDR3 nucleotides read TGTGCCAGCAGCTTGCGGGAGTCAGGGAGCAATCAGCCCCAGCATTTT. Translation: CASSLRESGSNQPQHF. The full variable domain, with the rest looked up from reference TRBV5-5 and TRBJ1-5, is DAGVTQSPTHLIKTRGQQVTLRCSPISGHKSVSWYQQVLGQGPQFIFQYYEKEERGRGNFPDRFSARQFPNYSSELNVNALLLGDSALYLCASSLRESGSNQPQHFGDGTRLSIL.

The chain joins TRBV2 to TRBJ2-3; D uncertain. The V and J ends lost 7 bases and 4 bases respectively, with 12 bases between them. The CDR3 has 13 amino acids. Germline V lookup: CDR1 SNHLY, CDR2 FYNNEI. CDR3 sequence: CASKFEQADTQYF. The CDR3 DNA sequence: TGTGCCAGCAAGTTCGAGCAAGCAGATACGCAGTATTTT.

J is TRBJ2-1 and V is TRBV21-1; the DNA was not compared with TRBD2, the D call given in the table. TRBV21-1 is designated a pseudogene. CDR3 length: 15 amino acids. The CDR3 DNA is TGTGCCAGCAGCAGCCGACTAGCGGTTAACAATGAGCAGTTCTTC. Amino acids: CASSSRLAVNNEQFF.

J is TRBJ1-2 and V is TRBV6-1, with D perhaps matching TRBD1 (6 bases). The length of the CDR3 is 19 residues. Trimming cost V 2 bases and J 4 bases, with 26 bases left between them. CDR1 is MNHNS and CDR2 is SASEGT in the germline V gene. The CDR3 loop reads CASSESRGGVTADLYGYTF. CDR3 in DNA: TGTGCCAGCAGTGAAAGTAGAGGGGGAGTGACAGCCGACCTCTATGGCTACACCTTC.

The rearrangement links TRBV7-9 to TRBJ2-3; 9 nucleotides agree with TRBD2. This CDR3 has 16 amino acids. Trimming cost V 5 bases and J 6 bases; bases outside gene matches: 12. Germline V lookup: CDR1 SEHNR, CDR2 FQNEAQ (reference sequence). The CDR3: CASSPPIAGDGDTQYF. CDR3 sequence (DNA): TGTGCCAGCAGCCCCCCCATAGCGGGAGATGGTGATACGCAGTATTTT.

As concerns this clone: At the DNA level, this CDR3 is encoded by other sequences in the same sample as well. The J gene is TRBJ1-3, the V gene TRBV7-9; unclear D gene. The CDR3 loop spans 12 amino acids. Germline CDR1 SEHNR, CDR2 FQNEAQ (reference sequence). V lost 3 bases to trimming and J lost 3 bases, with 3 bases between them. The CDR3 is CASSLSGNTIYF. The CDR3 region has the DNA TGTGCCAGCAGCTTGAGTGGAAACACCATATATTTT. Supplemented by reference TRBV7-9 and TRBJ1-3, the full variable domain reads DTGVSQNPRHKITKRGQNVTFRCDPISEHNRLYWYRQTLGQGPEFLTYFQNEAQLEKSRLLSDRFSAERPKGSFSTLEIQRTEQGDSAMYLCASSLSGNTIYFGEGSWLTVV.

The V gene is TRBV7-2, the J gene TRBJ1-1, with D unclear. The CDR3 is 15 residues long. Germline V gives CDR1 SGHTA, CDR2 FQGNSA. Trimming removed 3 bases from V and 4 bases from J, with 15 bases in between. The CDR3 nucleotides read TGTGCCAGCAGCTTCGTGGATTTAGGCGGCACTGAAGCTTTCTTT. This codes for CASSFVDLGGTEAFF.

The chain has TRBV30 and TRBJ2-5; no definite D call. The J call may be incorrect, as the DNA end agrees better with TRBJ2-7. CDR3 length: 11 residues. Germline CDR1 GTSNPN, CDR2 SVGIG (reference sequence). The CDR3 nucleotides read TGTGCCTGGAGTGTATGGTACGAGCAGTACTTC. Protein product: CAWSVWYEQYF.

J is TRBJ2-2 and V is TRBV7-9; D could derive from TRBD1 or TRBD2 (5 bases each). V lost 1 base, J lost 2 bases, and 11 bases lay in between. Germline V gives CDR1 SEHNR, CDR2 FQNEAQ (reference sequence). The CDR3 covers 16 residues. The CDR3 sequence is CASSLGGTYNTGELFF. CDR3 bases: TGTGCCAGCAGCTTAGGGGGGACGTATAACACCGGGGAGCTGTTTTTT.

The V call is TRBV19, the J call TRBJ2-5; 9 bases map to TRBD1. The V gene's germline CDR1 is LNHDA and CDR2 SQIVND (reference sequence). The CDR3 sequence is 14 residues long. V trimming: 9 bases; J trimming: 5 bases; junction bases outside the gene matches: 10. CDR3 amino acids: CASGDRARGETQYF. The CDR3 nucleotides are TGTGCCAGCGGGGACAGGGCCCGGGGGGAGACCCAGTACTTC.

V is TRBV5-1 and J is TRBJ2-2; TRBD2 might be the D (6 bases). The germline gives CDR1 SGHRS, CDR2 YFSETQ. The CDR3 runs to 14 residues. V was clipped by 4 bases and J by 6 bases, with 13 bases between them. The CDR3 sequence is CASSPGLGAGELFF. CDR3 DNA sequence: TGCGCCAGCAGCCCGGGACTGGGGGCCGGGGAGCTGTTTTTT. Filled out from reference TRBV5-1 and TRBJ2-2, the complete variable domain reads KAGVTQTPRYLIKTRGQQVTLSCSPISGHRSVSWYQQTPGQGLQFLFEYFSETQRNKGNFPGRFSGRQFSNSRSEMNVSTLELGDSALYLCASSPGLGAGELFFGEGSRLTVL.

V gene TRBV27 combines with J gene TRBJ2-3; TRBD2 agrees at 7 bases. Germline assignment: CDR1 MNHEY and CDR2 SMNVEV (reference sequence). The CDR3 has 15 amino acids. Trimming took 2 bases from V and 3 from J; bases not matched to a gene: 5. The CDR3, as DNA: TGTGCCAGCAGTTTACTGCGGGGGAGGACAGATACGCAGTATTTT. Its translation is CASSLLRGRTDTQYF.

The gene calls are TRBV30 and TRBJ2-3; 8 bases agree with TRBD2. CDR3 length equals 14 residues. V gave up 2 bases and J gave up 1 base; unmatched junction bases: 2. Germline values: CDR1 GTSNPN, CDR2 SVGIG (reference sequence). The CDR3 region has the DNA TGTGCCTGGAGTAAGGGACTAGGCACAGATACGCAGTATTTT. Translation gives CAWSKGLGTDTQYF.

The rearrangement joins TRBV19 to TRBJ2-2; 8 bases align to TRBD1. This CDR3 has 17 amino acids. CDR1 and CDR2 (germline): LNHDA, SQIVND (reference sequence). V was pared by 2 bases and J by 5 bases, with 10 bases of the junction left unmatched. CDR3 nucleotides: TGTGCCAGTAGTATAAGGTGGGCAGGGGGCGCGACCGGGGAGCTGTTTTTT. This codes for CASSIRWAGGATGELFF.

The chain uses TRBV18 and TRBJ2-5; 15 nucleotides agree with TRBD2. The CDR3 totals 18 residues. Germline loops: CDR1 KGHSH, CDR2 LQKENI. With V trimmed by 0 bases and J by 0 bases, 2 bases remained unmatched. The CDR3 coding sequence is TGTGCCAGCTCACCACCAGGGACTAGCGGGAGGTACCAAGAGACCCAGTACTTC. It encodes CASSPPGTSGRYQETQYF.

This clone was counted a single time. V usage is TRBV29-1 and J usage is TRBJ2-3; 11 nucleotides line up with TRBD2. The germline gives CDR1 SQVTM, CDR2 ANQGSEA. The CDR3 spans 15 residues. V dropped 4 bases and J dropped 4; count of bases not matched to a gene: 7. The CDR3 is CSVGLAGGGPDTQYF. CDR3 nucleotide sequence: TGCAGCGTTGGGCTAGCGGGAGGAGGGCCAGATACGCAGTATTTT.

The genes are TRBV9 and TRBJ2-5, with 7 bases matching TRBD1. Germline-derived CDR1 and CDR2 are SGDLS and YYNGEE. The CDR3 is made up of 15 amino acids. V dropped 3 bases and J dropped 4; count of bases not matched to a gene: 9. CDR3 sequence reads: CASSAKTGARETQYF. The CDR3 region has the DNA TGTGCCAGCAGCGCGAAAACAGGGGCCCGAGAGACCCAGTACTTC.

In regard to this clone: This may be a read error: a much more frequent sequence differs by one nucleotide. The CDR3 DNA reads as TGTGCCAGCAGCCCCCAAGAGACCCAGTACTTC. Translated: CASSPQETQYF. V usage is TRBV7-6 and J usage is TRBJ2-5; no reliable D call. This CDR3 has 11 amino acids. Trimming stripped 5 bases from V and 1 base from J, with 2 bases between. Germline assignment: CDR1 SGHVS and CDR2 FNYEAQ.

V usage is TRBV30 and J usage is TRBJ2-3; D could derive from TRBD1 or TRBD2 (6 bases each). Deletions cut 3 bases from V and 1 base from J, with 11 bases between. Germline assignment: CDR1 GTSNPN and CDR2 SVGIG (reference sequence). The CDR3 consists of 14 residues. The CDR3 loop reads CAWRRRGGTDTQYF. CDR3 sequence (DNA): TGTGCCTGGAGAAGAAGGGGGGGCACAGATACGCAGTATTTT.

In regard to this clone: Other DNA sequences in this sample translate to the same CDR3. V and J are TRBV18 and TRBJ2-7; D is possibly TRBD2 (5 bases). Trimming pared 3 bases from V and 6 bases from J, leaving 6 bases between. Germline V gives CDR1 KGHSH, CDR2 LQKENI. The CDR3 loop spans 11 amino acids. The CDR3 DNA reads TGTGCCAGCTCACCCGGGGTCGAGCAGTACTTC. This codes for CASSPGVEQYF.